The rows below give T cell receptor beta chains drawn from one sample of a study of PD-L1 blockade in urothelial cancer. Produced via immunoSEQ multiplex PCR; TCRdb's table is partial and in-frame only. The sample includes tens of thousands of clones, about four fifths seen only once; the top ten take 8.8%. This material consisted of PBMCs, taken around atezolizumab (anti-PD-L1) treatment. The receptors shown here come from a man between 70 and 80 years old with urothelial cancer. Each CDR3 is given without its conserved first and last residue. Each record gives: V gene, J gene, CDR3 length, CDR3 protein.

TRBV11-2	TRBJ2-7	13	ASSSSGSFSSEQY
TRBV11-2	TRBJ2-1	17	ASSLKARGASGNYNEQF
TRBV6-1	TRBJ2-7	12	ASSEGWSSYEQY
TRBV7-9	TRBJ2-1	13	ASSFGQASYNEQF
TRBV6-6	TRBJ2-1	12	ASIQGGAGGEQF
TRBV15	TRBJ2-5	13	ATSRDLGQLETQY
TRBV2	TRBJ2-4	12	ASQSIQGGDIQY
TRBV2	TRBJ2-5	12	ASSNNLAVETQY
TRBV2	TRBJ2-2	14	ASNRGSGFDTGELF
TRBV5-1	TRBJ1-1	10	ASSPGQHEAF
TRBV12-5	TRBJ2-5	13	ASGLGTPQGETQY
TRBV11-1	TRBJ2-5	13	ASSSSPIAEETQY
TRBV15	TRBJ2-7	11	ATSRDRGYEQY
TRBV28	TRBJ2-7	14	ASFSREAGGWYEQY
TRBV30	TRBJ2-5	11	ASNGLAEETQY
TRBV9	TRBJ2-6	17	ASSVAEVGEAAGANVLT
TRBV2	TRBJ1-4	11	ATRTDLEEKLF
TRBV15	TRBJ2-7	12	ATSRGADSYEQY
TRBV19	TRBJ1-3	12	ASLDRPSGNTIY
TRBV25-1	TRBJ2-2	13	ASRSGTENTGELF
TRBV6-4	TRBJ1-2	14	ASSDSYREANYGYT
TRBV9	TRBJ1-3	13	ASSLTGNPGNTIY
TRBV5-1	TRBJ2-2	13	ASSWGAGGTGELF
TRBV5-4	TRBJ2-3	14	ASSLIVGQTTDTQY
TRBV5-6	TRBJ1-2	13	ASSGRDRTLGGYT
TRBV11-2	TRBJ2-5	11	ASSLVREGTQY
TRBV5-1	TRBJ2-7	14	ASSSGLAGGSYEQY
TRBV4-1	TRBJ1-5	15	ASSTRTGSGEGQPQH
TRBV27	TRBJ2-2	14	ASRGGLAEGTGELF
TRBV7-3	TRBJ1-1	11	ASSQGGDTEAF
TRBV5-1	TRBJ1-1	11	ASSLGGNTEAF
TRBV29-1	TRBJ2-2	12	SVGDYVNTGELF
TRBV5-1	TRBJ2-1	11	ASSSGTGGSQF
TRBV6-5	TRBJ2-1	13	ASSYWRDRDNEQF
TRBV5-1	TRBJ2-3	13	ASSAASGRTDTQY
TRBV6-4	TRBJ1-5	9	ARPDRGPQH
TRBV11-3	TRBJ1-1	12	ASSLNRKHTEAF
TRBV7-9	TRBJ2-3	14	ASSLVGGASTDTQY
TRBV2	TRBJ2-7	10	ASRLGGTRGY
TRBV9	TRBJ2-7	14	ASSPRTSGESYEQY
TRBV10-3	TRBJ2-1	13	AIKATSGSGNEQF
TRBV7-7	TRBJ2-5	11	ASSIQGGETQY
TRBV28	TRBJ2-7	15	ASSFLPGTSGSYEQY
TRBV5-1	TRBJ1-1	13	ASSLASGVNTEAF